These T cell receptor beta chains were read from a single sample in a study of blood T cell repertoires in COVID-19. Sequenced by immunoSEQ multiplex PCR; TCRdb stores in-frame clones only, minus some. The table includes 28,000 or so clones, 75% to 90% detected once. Specimen: peripheral blood. These receptors originate from a human donor in a cohort sampled during active COVID-19. Each CDR3 is given with its conserved first and last residue. D genes are given only for firm matches. A row's size may be missing; if present it is once, few, many or a size class.

v_call: TRBV19
d_call: -
clone_size: -
j_call: TRBJ2-1
cdr3_aa: CASTLRDTWNEQFF
cdr3_nt: TGTGCCAGTACCCTCCGGGACACTTGGAATGAGCAGTTCTTC

v_call: TRBV20-1
d_call: -
clone_size: few
j_call: TRBJ2-7
cdr3_aa: CSASGAVTYEQYF
cdr3_nt: TGCAGTGCTAGTGGAGCGGTGACCTACGAGCAGTACTTC

v_call: TRBV6-5
d_call: -
clone_size: once
j_call: TRBJ2-1
cdr3_aa: CASKRPRGEQFF
cdr3_nt: TGTGCCAGCAAACGACCCAGGGGTGAGCAGTTCTTC

v_call: TRBV9
d_call: -
clone_size: -
j_call: TRBJ2-2
cdr3_aa: CASSVGSGTGELFF
cdr3_nt: TGTGCCAGCAGCGTAGGGTCAGGCACCGGGGAGCTGTTTTTT

v_call: TRBV6-6
d_call: TRBD1
clone_size: -
j_call: TRBJ1-2
cdr3_aa: CASSYLITGDGYTF
cdr3_nt: TGTGCCAGCAGTTACTTGATTACAGGGGATGGCTACACCTTC

v_call: TRBV15
d_call: TRBD2
clone_size: -
j_call: TRBJ2-1
cdr3_aa: CATSSAKLAYNEQFF
cdr3_nt: TGTGCCACCAGCAGTGCAAAACTAGCGTACAATGAGCAGTTCTTC

v_call: TRBV5-4
d_call: TRBD1
clone_size: -
j_call: TRBJ1-5
cdr3_aa: CASSLGQGHNQPQHF
cdr3_nt: TGTGCCAGCAGCTTAGGACAGGGCCACAATCAGCCCCAGCATTTT

v_call: TRBV10-3
d_call: -
clone_size: -
j_call: TRBJ2-3
cdr3_aa: CAISESDRMITDTQYF
cdr3_nt: TGTGCCATCAGTGAGTCTGACAGGATGATCACAGATACGCAGTATTTT

v_call: TRBV6-5
d_call: -
clone_size: -
j_call: TRBJ2-2
cdr3_aa: CASSGIEELFF
cdr3_nt: TGTGCCAGCAGCGGTATTGAGGAGCTGTTTTTT

v_call: TRBV9
d_call: TRBD2
clone_size: -
j_call: TRBJ2-1
cdr3_aa: CASSPADGLAGNEQFF
cdr3_nt: TGTGCCAGCAGCCCAGCGGACGGACTAGCGGGCAATGAGCAGTTCTTC

v_call: TRBV19
d_call: -
clone_size: -
j_call: TRBJ2-1
cdr3_aa: CASSTLLAGGNEQFF
cdr3_nt: TGTGCCAGTAGTACCTTACTAGCAGGAGGCAATGAGCAGTTCTTC

v_call: TRBV7-2
d_call: TRBD1
clone_size: -
j_call: TRBJ2-7
cdr3_aa: CASSWDRVNEQYF
cdr3_nt: TGTGCCAGCAGCTGGGACAGGGTCAACGAGCAGTACTTC

v_call: TRBV18
d_call: -
clone_size: -
j_call: TRBJ1-2
cdr3_aa: CASSPNTLGQRRYGYTF
cdr3_nt: TGTGCCAGCTCACCCAACACTCTCGGACAGCGCCGATATGGCTACACCTTC

v_call: TRBV18
d_call: TRBD2
clone_size: -
j_call: TRBJ2-1
cdr3_aa: CASSRGLAGVNEQFF
cdr3_nt: TGTGCCAGCTCACGTGGACTAGCGGGGGTAAATGAGCAGTTCTTC

v_call: TRBV19
d_call: TRBD2
clone_size: -
j_call: TRBJ2-1
cdr3_aa: CASSPSTGRNEQFF
cdr3_nt: TGTGCCAGTAGTCCCTCGACCGGGAGGAATGAGCAGTTCTTC

v_call: TRBV7-2
d_call: -
clone_size: -
j_call: TRBJ1-1
cdr3_aa: CASSPSWNTEAFF
cdr3_nt: TGTGCCAGCAGCCCTAGCTGGAACACTGAAGCTTTCTTT

v_call: TRBV24-1
d_call: -
clone_size: once
j_call: TRBJ2-6
cdr3_aa: CAVPVEGGSGANVLTF
cdr3_nt: TGTGCCGTACCCGTGGAGGGGGGGTCTGGGGCCAACGTCCTGACTTTC

v_call: TRBV5-6
d_call: -
clone_size: -
j_call: TRBJ2-3
cdr3_aa: CASSFMTVSTDTQYF
cdr3_nt: TGTGCCAGCAGCTTCATGACAGTAAGCACAGATACGCAGTATTTT

v_call: TRBV18
d_call: TRBD2
clone_size: -
j_call: TRBJ2-1
cdr3_aa: CASSPREGSYNEQFF
cdr3_nt: TGTGCCAGCTCACCACGGGAGGGCTCCTACAATGAGCAGTTCTTC

v_call: TRBV5-8
d_call: TRBD1
clone_size: -
j_call: TRBJ1-3
cdr3_aa: CASSYDRDSGNTIYF
cdr3_nt: TGTGCCAGCAGCTATGACAGGGACTCTGGAAACACCATATATTTT

v_call: TRBV27
d_call: TRBD2
clone_size: -
j_call: TRBJ2-1
cdr3_aa: CASNYRGGRTSGIGNEQFF
cdr3_nt: TGTGCCAGCAACTACAGGGGAGGTCGGACTAGCGGGATAGGCAATGAGCAGTTCTTC

v_call: TRBV18
d_call: TRBD1
clone_size: once
j_call: TRBJ2-3
cdr3_aa: CASSLNLDRDRRSTDTQYF
cdr3_nt: TGTGCCAGCTCCCTTAACCTAGACCGGGACAGGCGTAGCACAGATACGCAGTATTTT

v_call: TRBV7-2
d_call: TRBD1
clone_size: -
j_call: TRBJ2-6
cdr3_aa: CASSPGTGAGANVLTF
cdr3_nt: TGTGCCAGCAGCCCGGGGACAGGGGCCGGGGCCAACGTCCTGACTTTC

v_call: TRBV7-8
d_call: TRBD1
clone_size: -
j_call: TRBJ2-3
cdr3_aa: CASSYWTGGGTDTQYF
cdr3_nt: TGTGCCAGCAGCTATTGGACAGGGGGAGGCACAGATACGCAGTATTTT

v_call: TRBV7-6
d_call: TRBD1
clone_size: -
j_call: TRBJ2-7
cdr3_aa: CASSPEDRAYEQYF
cdr3_nt: TGTGCCAGCAGCCCGGAGGACAGGGCCTACGAGCAGTACTTC

v_call: TRBV5-4
d_call: TRBD2
clone_size: -
j_call: TRBJ2-7
cdr3_aa: CASSSPGLAASYEQYF
cdr3_nt: TGTGCCAGCAGCTCCCCGGGACTAGCGGCCTCCTACGAGCAGTACTTC

v_call: TRBV7-2
d_call: -
clone_size: -
j_call: TRBJ2-3
cdr3_aa: CASSFVASSSTDTQYF
cdr3_nt: TGTGCCAGCAGCTTTGTGGCTAGCAGTAGCACAGATACGCAGTATTTT

v_call: TRBV11-3
d_call: -
clone_size: -
j_call: TRBJ2-7
cdr3_aa: CASSLDLLACPYEQYF
cdr3_nt: TGTGCCAGCAGCTTAGACTTACTAGCCTGTCCCTACGAGCAGTACTTC

v_call: TRBV7-2
d_call: TRBD2
clone_size: once
j_call: TRBJ2-1
cdr3_aa: CASSELAGGLNEQFF
cdr3_nt: TGTGCCAGCAGCGAACTAGCGGGAGGGCTCAATGAGCAGTTCTTC

v_call: TRBV15
d_call: TRBD2
clone_size: -
j_call: TRBJ2-7
cdr3_aa: CATSRLARGVIEQYF
cdr3_nt: TGTGCCACCAGCAGACTGGCCCGGGGGGTTATCGAGCAGTACTTC

v_call: TRBV3-1/TRBV3-2
d_call: -
clone_size: -
j_call: TRBJ1-5
cdr3_aa: CASSQAGGGIGNQPQHF
cdr3_nt: TGTGCCAGCAGCCAAGCCGGCGGCGGGATAGGCAATCAGCCCCAGCATTTT

v_call: TRBV4-3
d_call: TRBD1
clone_size: -
j_call: TRBJ1-1
cdr3_aa: CASSQVAGGYTEAFF
cdr3_nt: TGCGCCAGCAGCCAAGTGGCAGGGGGCTACACTGAAGCTTTCTTT

v_call: TRBV5-6
d_call: -
clone_size: -
j_call: TRBJ2-1
cdr3_aa: CASSLSIKGDLNEQFF
cdr3_nt: TGTGCCAGCAGCTTGAGTATTAAGGGGGACCTCAATGAGCAGTTCTTC

v_call: TRBV12-2
d_call: -
clone_size: -
j_call: TRBJ1-4
cdr3_aa: CASRVRTGEDEKLFF
cdr3_nt: TGTGCAAGTCGCGTAAGGACAGGGGAGGATGAAAAACTGTTTTTT

v_call: TRBV7-6
d_call: TRBD1
clone_size: few
j_call: TRBJ1-6
cdr3_aa: CASSLAQGNNSPLHF
cdr3_nt: TGTGCCAGCAGCTTAGCACAGGGGAATAATTCACCCCTCCACTTT

v_call: TRBV10-3
d_call: TRBD1
clone_size: few
j_call: TRBJ1-5
cdr3_aa: CAISEPGQGVALSYQPQHF
cdr3_nt: TGTGCCATCAGTGAGCCGGGACAGGGAGTAGCCCTCTCATATCAGCCCCAGCATTTT

v_call: TRBV7-2
d_call: -
clone_size: few
j_call: TRBJ2-7
cdr3_aa: CASSVRGPTASEQYF
cdr3_nt: TGTGCCAGCAGCGTACGGGGTCCAACCGCCTCCGAGCAGTACTTC

v_call: TRBV18
d_call: TRBD1
clone_size: -
j_call: TRBJ1-5
cdr3_aa: CASQGDRNQPQHF
cdr3_nt: TGTGCCAGCCAGGGGGATCGCAATCAGCCCCAGCATTTT